This is a list of T cell receptor beta chains from one sample in a study of PD-1 blockade in classical Hodgkin lymphoma. Clones were sequenced by immunoSEQ multiplex PCR, and TCRdb holds only the in-frame ones, with some missing. Here the sample spans around 26,000 clones, roughly three quarters being singletons. The specimen comprised peripheral blood mononuclear cells (PBMCs), sampled at baseline. These receptors all come from a human donor with classical Hodgkin lymphoma. Each CDR3 is given without its conserved first and last residue. A D gene is named only where the DNA matches it firmly.

>NA|TRBJ1-2|TRBV5-4
ASSLEQTNYGYT
>TRBD1|TRBJ1-2|TRBV23-1
ASSQSGTGSNYGYT
>TRBD1|TRBJ1-4|TRBV30
AWGISGTANEKLF
>NA|TRBJ2-3|TRBV9
ASSVGGGGRTDTQY
>NA|TRBJ1-1|TRBV7-9
ASSLNQGVSTEAF
>NA|TRBJ1-6|TRBV5-6
ASSLRGGGSPLH
>TRBD1|TRBJ2-7|TRBV11-2
ASSLVAGGFHEQY
>NA|TRBJ1-4|TRBV4-3
ASSQLEGAKEKLF
>TRBD1|TRBJ1-2|TRBV5-1
ASSRTGRDGYT
>TRBD1|TRBJ1-1|TRBV28
ASRTTGRRTEAF
>TRBD1|TRBJ2-1|TRBV15
ATSRTGTGVPNEQF
>NA|TRBJ1-1|TRBV7-9
ASTPGGANTEAF
>NA|TRBJ1-1|TRBV6-5
ASSITAKGLEAF
>NA|TRBJ1-2|TRBV21-1
ASSKAGTNYGYT
>TRBD1|TRBJ1-3|TRBV11-2
ASSLGTGDILY
>TRBD2|TRBJ2-3|TRBV2
ASRWASGGRDTQY
>NA|TRBJ2-1|TRBV19
ASSTFSYNEQF
>NA|TRBJ2-7|TRBV28
ASSPPWGQSTYEQY
>NA|TRBJ1-1|TRBV27
ASSLSILGTEAF
>NA|TRBJ2-5|TRBV28
ASSLTGPTDGKN
>NA|TRBJ2-3|TRBV25-1
ASSDSGARTDTQY
>TRBD1|TRBJ1-2|TRBV5-1
ASSQGEGNFGYT
>TRBD2|TRBJ2-1|TRBV28
ASRQRGGRDEQF